This TCR beta chain originates from a study of CD8 T cells in Susac syndrome. V dropped 5 bases and J dropped 1 base, with 20 bases sitting between them. CDR1 and CDR2 (germline): MNHEY, SMNVEV (reference sequence). CDR3 size: 17 residues. Random hexamers were used to reverse transcribe the RNA input (about 0.5 to 1 ug). TCRdb used MiXCR to reprocess the immunoSEQ multiplex PCR reads, holding one entry per CDR3 protein. The sample consists of around 140,000 distinct CDR3 sequences, 80% of them appearing once. V usage is TRBV27 and J usage is TRBJ1-1; D is perhaps TRBD1 (6 bases). This sequence was found in a human donor with multiple sclerosis. Material: CD8+ T cells from PBMCs. The CDR3 nucleotides are TGTGCCAGCAGTACAGGGCGTAGGTCCCATGCGAACACTGAAGCTTTCTTT. Translated: CASSTGRRSHANTEAFF.